Included here is one T cell receptor (beta chain) sequence, with context. Its binding antigen is unknown. Qualities for individual bases were not recorded, and no much larger clone is one base off. Library preparation employed the immunoSEQ multiplex PCR assay. A mixture of 60 forward primers for TCR Vbeta segments and 13 reverse primers for TCR Jbeta segments was used in the multiplex PCR. Amplification of the CDR3 region of rearranged TCR beta genes was performed with a multiplex PCR assay on genomic DNA. Amplified TCR beta libraries were sequenced as 87-base-pair reads on the Illumina HiSeq System. The original methods were these. A later analysis tallied around 80 million unique TCR beta chains across the 660 or so repertoires, and some 12 million of those chains were shared by two or more donors. Raw reads were error-corrected and collapsed into unique sequences by a nearest-neighbor algorithm in which closely related sequences were merged to remove PCR and sequencing errors. CDR3 sequences were aligned to IMGT reference sequences to assign V, D and J gene segments. For a sequence to be retained, a match of at least six nucleotides to both a V gene segment and a J gene segment was required. A rearrangement was called productive if the CDR3 had no stop codons and remained in frame with V and J, and every other rearrangement was called non-productive. CDR3 was defined by IMGT convention, running from the second conserved V-encoded cysteine to the conserved J-encoded phenylalanine. Sequences without an unambiguous match to a single V gene segment were excluded from the earlier analysis of over 500 of the donors. In an earlier analysis of several hundred of the donors, V segments were called functional above 56.7% productive rearrangements and were called segregating when the between-donor standard deviation exceeded 5%. A statistical classification framework was built for diagnosing cytomegalovirus status from the catalog of TCR beta chain sequences. A later analysis assigned V and J genes by comparing TCR nucleotide sequences with IMGT/GENE-DB human TR gene sequences. In a later analysis, CDR3 sequences and most-parsimonious VDJ recombination scenarios were assigned using the TCRdist pipeline. A later analysis defined each TCR beta chain by its CDR3 amino acid sequence plus V-gene family, and excluded reads lacking a unique V-gene family. In a later analysis, fewer than 600 highly shared, low-generation-probability nucleotide sequences were removed to address suspected cross-contamination and a sequencing artifact. For each public chain, a later analysis derived a clonal expansion index from normalized ranks of inferred template counts within each repertoire. A later analysis computed generation probabilities with a VDJ recombination model fitted to out-of-frame rearrangements, and checked the results against IGoR. A later analysis scored TCR-TCR, TCR-HLA and TCR-CMV co-occurrence with hypergeometric tests, applying a repertoire-size bias correction to TCR pairs. In a later analysis, false discovery rates were estimated by permuting HLA or CMV assignments 20 times. In a later analysis, co-occurring TCRs were grouped with DBSCAN, and TCRdist sequence similarity was added when clustering was performed within HLA-allele-positive subsets. For co-occurrence clustering, repertoires with fewer than 30,000 or more than 120,000 public chains were excluded, along with several repertoires with anomalous nucleotide sharing. The table was pulled from immuneACCESS by TCRdb, which kept in-frame rearrangements only. Such tables lose some clones; where checked, under half of the loss comes from unresolved V genes, and the rest has no known cause. The V and J calls and clone size are taken from that table; D and trimming were inferred from the DNA. The sample table contains around 250,000 clones; only one count was recorded for around 81% of them. Around 8% of the sample is in the top ten clones.

In total, 500 to 700 healthy bone marrow donors made up the cohort. Cohort members were all nominally healthy when sampled, although unrecorded immune exposures were likely present. The donor tested CMV seropositive and was one of the 289 seropositive cohort members. Every donor gave a peripheral blood sample, and the peripheral blood mononuclear cells from that sample were used for TCR beta sequencing. The Qiagen DNeasy Blood Extraction Kit was used to extract genomic DNA from the blood cell samples. The CDR3 goes from the cysteine to the phenylalanine over 16 residues. The read is trimmed to its CDR3 DNA, 48 bases read in frame from base 1. The CDR1 and CDR2 encoded by the germline V gene are MNHEY and SVGAGI. The germline V end is reduced by 0 bases and the J end by 6 bases; junction bases left unmatched: 6. This entry comes from a study of cytomegalovirus exposure and HLA in healthy donors (dated by TCRdb to about 2017). About the study as a whole: According to an earlier analysis of 587 of the donors, about 190 million T cells yielded over 90 million unique TCR beta sequences and 276 Gb of sequence data. Among the roughly 400 genotyped donors, approximately 77% belonged to the genetic ancestry cluster associated with self-reported Caucasian donors. The study aimed to test whether signatures of past pathogen exposure could be identified by cataloging public T cell receptors. High-throughput TCR immunosequencing, statistical association of individual TCRs with disease status, and machine learning were combined to predict cytomegalovirus infection status. Because of strong linkage in the cohort, four or five DR-DQ haplotypes were treated as single units for association and clustering. Along with the approximately 620-subject first cohort, a separate validation cohort of some 130 different subjects was used. All discovery cohort repertoires had been generated on a single sequencing platform. Approximately 300 gigabases of sequencing data and about 92 million unique TCR sequences made up an early release that covered 640 HLA-typed donors. Class I and class II HLA loci were covered by the typing at four-digit resolution. In an earlier analysis of around 540 of the donors, high-throughput TCR beta sequencing was used to judge whether each TCR beta V gene segment behaved as functional or pseudogenic. A later analysis re-examined previously published TCR beta repertoires from more than 650 donors and added high-resolution HLA genotyping to investigate patterns of TCR occurrence. Donor age, sex, ethnicity and CMV serostatus were compiled alongside the repertoire data. Across some 400 genotyped donors of the cohort, an average of 235,054 unique TCR beta nucleotide sequences per donor were sequenced, and roughly a sixth of those sequences were non-productive. The study used immunosequencing to profile the T cell repertoires of 666 subjects and linked those repertoires to cytomegalovirus serostatus. Rather than using new phenotypic data, the later analysis identified candidate immune exposures from TCR beta sequences and from how often those sequences occurred across donors. Typing coverage differed by locus: A, B, C, DRB1 and DQB1 were typed in roughly 629-640 donors, DQA1 in around 500, DPA1 in some 610, and DPB1 in just under 480. A later genetic analysis took genome-wide SNP genotypes for about three fifths of the 666 donors and used that subset as a discovery cohort.

Here is what the overall study found, with its caveats: Linkage disequilibrium might explain the correlated functional status among segregating V segments, but an unknown experimental factor could not be excluded. Strong co-occurrence of HLA alleles, especially DR and DQ, made assigning TCR associations to individual alleles difficult. According to a later analysis, most CMV-associated TCR beta chains appeared to be HLA-restricted, and the HLA associations seemed to be driven largely by CMV exposure. The cohort was sequenced for TCR beta chains only, and without alpha or paired-chain data the features that could be detected were limited. According to a later analysis, parvovirus B19, influenza, CMV and Epstein-Barr virus appeared linked to several top co-occurrence clusters. In vitro tests confirmed that a few of the cytomegalovirus-associated TCR beta chains recognize cytomegalovirus antigens. According to the authors, the approach could potentially be generalized to other disease states and immunological phenotypes. A later genetic analysis associated a missense DCLRE1C variant with V-gene and J-gene trimming of TCR beta chains, and an independent cohort replicated the association. In a later analysis, the rate of TCR association differed among HLA loci, with DRB1 alleles having the most associated TCRs and HLA-C alleles having the fewest. A total of fewer than 200 TCR beta chains were listed by the study as associated with cytomegalovirus. A further reported finding was that TCR beta sequences accurately predicted the HLA-A and HLA-B alleles for most subjects in the first cohort. In a later analysis, HLA-associated TCR beta chains showed more clonal expansion and lower generation probabilities than non-associated chains that were equally common. Because some donors lacked HLA typing at each locus, the association tests relied only on the typed subset. Specific HLA alleles were associated with 18,000 or so TCR beta sequences at a false discovery rate of 0.05 in a later analysis. A cluster of highly shared sequence variants was judged likely to represent a technical artifact of the sequencing pipeline. CMV serostatus was the only immune exposure information available for the cohort. Across donors, most TCR sequences were observed very rarely, whereas some public TCRs were present in many individuals. Some IMGT-functional V segments, including TRBV6-2 and TRBV6-3, could not be told apart with the 87-base-pair reads, so those segments were excluded. According to a later genetic analysis, donors in an Asian-associated ancestry cluster had fewer N-insertions in productive TCRs than the approximately 610-donor mean. Presence/absence analyses assumed roughly uniform sequencing depth across donors, an assumption that may not hold. Cytomegalovirus status was reported to be diagnosed by the classifier with high specificity and sensitivity in both the original and validation cohorts. In an earlier analysis of about 540 of the donors, most TCR beta V segments were observed in productive rearrangements about 87% or about 30% of the time, broadly matching IMGT annotations. Because counts were too low, under 20 rarely observed V segments, including chromosome 9 orphons, were left out of the earlier analysis of a few hundred of the donors.

The V gene is TRBV6-5 and the J gene is TRBJ2-1; 9 nucleotides in the junction match TRBD2. The sequenced sample consisted of PBMCs. The receptor was derived from a woman aged 55 to 70 in good health and CMV-seropositive. The DNA sequence reads TGTGCCAGCAGTTACTCCATAGCGGGAGACGGCAATGAGCAGTTCTTC. Translated, it gives CASSYSIAGDGNEQFF.